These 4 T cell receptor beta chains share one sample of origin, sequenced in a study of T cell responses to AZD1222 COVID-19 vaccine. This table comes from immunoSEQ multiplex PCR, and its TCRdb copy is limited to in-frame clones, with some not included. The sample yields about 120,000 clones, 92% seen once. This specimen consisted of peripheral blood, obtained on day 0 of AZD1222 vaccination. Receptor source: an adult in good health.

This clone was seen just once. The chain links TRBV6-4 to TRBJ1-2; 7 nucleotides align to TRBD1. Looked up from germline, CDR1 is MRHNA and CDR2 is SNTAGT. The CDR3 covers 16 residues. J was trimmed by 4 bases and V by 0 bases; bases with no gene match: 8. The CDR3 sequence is CASSDSSAGGVYGYTF. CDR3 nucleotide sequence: TGTGCCAGCAGTGACTCGAGTGCAGGGGGTGTCTATGGCTACACCTTC.

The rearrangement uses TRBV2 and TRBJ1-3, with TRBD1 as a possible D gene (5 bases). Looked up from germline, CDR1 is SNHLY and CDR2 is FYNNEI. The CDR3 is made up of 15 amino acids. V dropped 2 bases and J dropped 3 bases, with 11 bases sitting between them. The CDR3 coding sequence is TGTGCCAGCAGTGAAACCCCGGGGCGTGGAAACACCATATATTTT. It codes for CASSETPGRGNTIYF.

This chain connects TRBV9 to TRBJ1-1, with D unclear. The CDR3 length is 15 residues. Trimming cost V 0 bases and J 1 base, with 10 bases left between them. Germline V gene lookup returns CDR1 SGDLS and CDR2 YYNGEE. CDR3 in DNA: TGTGCCAGCAGCGTAGATGTACACCAGAACACTGAAGCTTTCTTT. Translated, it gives CASSVDVHQNTEAFF.

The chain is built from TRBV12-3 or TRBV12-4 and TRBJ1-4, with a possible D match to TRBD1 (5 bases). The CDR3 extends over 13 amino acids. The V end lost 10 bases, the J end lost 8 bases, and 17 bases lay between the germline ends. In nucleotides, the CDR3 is TGTGCCACTAACGGGGGAATAGGGGAAAAACTGTTTTTT. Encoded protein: CATNGGIGEKLFF.